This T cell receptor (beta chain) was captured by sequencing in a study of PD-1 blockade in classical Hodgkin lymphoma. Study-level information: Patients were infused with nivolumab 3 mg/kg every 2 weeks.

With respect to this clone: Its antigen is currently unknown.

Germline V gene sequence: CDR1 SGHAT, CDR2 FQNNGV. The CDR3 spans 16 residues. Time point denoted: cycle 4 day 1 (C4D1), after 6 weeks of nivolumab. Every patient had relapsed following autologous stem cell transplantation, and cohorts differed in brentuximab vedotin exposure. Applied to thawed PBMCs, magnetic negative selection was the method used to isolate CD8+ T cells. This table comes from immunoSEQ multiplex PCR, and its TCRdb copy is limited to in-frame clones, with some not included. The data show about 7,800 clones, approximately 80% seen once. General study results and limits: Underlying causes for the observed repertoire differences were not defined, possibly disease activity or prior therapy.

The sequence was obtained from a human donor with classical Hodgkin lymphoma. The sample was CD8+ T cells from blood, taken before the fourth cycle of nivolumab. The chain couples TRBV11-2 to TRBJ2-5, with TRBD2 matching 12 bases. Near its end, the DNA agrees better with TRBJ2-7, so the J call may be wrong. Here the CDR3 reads CASSWTSGTVSYEQYF. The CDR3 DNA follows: TGTGCCAGCAGCTGGACTAGCGGGACCGTCTCCTACGAGCAGTACTTC.